This T cell receptor beta chain was profiled in a study of blood T cell repertoires in COVID-19. Trimming pared 4 bases from V and 7 bases from J, leaving 18 bases between. The germline CDR1 and CDR2 sequences are SGHRS and YFSETQ. The CDR3 consists of 16 residues. Libraries were prepared by immunoSEQ multiplex PCR; TCRdb keeps only in-frame clonotypes and omits some of them. The profile covers about 18,000 clones, with approximately 91% appearing a single time and about 15% taken by the ten largest. V usage is TRBV5-1 and J usage is TRBJ1-6; perhaps TRBD1 as D (6 bases). Sequencing used peripheral blood. The sequence was collected from a human donor in a cohort sampled during active COVID-19. As DNA, the CDR3 is TGCGCCAGCAGCCCTCTGGGGCAGGGGCTCAATTCACCCCTCCACTTT. It encodes CASSPLGQGLNSPLHF.